This entry describes one TCR beta chain. The target antigen is unknown. TCRdb keeps only in-frame clones here, not all; method: immunoSEQ multiplex PCR. Of about 60,000 clones listed, 94% are singletons. Germline values: CDR1 SGHRS, CDR2 YFSETQ. CDR3 length equals 13 residues. The V gene end was trimmed by 5 bases and the J gene end by 5 bases; junction bases not matched to a gene: 6. This specimen belongs to a study of human versus mouse CDR3 diversity and MHC coevolution. Naive CD4 T cells, CD45RO-negative and CD62L-positive, were flow-sorted from PBMCs. Study results and limitations: On average, humans showed more CDR3 deletions and insertions than mice.

The clonotype was recovered from a person aged 55 to 70 in good health. Sequencing input: naive CD4+ T cells from blood. Subset specified: CD45RO-negative CD62L-positive naive CD4 T cells. The chain is built from TRBV5-1 and TRBJ2-5, with 7 bases aligning to TRBD1. CDR3 bases: TGCGCCAGCAGTGACAGGGTCGATGAGACCCAGTACTTC. Translation: CASSDRVDETQYF.